These T cell receptor beta chains were read from a single sample in a study of radiotherapy plus CTLA-4 blockade in lung cancer. Libraries were prepared by immunoSEQ multiplex PCR; TCRdb keeps only in-frame clonotypes and omits some of them. The sample has roughly 53,000 clones, around 85% seen once; the top ten hold 3.2%. Sequencing used peripheral blood, obtained from a patient treated with radiotherapy plus ipilimumab. The receptor source for this set is a human donor with non-small cell lung cancer who had a partial response to radiotherapy plus ipilimumab. The CDR3 runs from the conserved cysteine through the conserved F or W. The order of the fields is clone size, J gene, V gene, D gene, CDR3 protein, CDR3 DNA. D genes are given only for firm matches. Clone size is not always given. Where it is, it says once, few, many or a class for expanded clones.

NA TRBJ2-7 TRBV19 NA CASSGSTGPYEQYF TGTGCCAGTAGTGGGTCGACAGGTCCCTACGAGCAGTACTTC
NA TRBJ2-7 TRBV4-3 TRBD2 CASSQEGGGWYEQYF TGCGCCAGCAGCCAAGAGGGGGGAGGGTGGTACGAGCAGTACTTC
few TRBJ1-6 TRBV6-1 TRBD1 CASSESQGVEPLHF TGTGCCAGCAGTGAGAGCCAGGGGGTAGAACCCCTCCACTTT
few TRBJ2-2 TRBV9 NA CASSVAQGLVGELFF TGTGCCAGCAGCGTAGCTCAGGGACTGGTCGGGGAGCTGTTTTTT
NA TRBJ1-6 TRBV21-1 NA CASSPGPYNSPLHF TGTGCCAGCAGCCCAGGCCCGTATAATTCACCCCTCCACTTT
NA TRBJ2-1 TRBV4-3 TRBD1 CASSQGTGGYNEQFF TGCGCCAGCAGCCAAGGGACAGGGGGCTACAATGAGCAGTTCTTC
few TRBJ1-1 TRBV10-3 NA CAISAGGVNTEAFF TGTGCCATCAGTGCGGGGGGGGTGAACACTGAAGCTTTCTTT
NA TRBJ2-2 TRBV6-4 NA CASSADYTGELFF TGTGCCAGCAGCGCAGACTATACCGGGGAGCTGTTTTTT
NA TRBJ2-5 TRBV6-5 NA CASSVHRAETQYF TGTGCCAGCAGTGTACACAGGGCGGAGACCCAGTACTTC
NA TRBJ2-1 TRBV6-1 NA CASIGGISYNEQFF TGTGCCAGCATTGGGGGGATCTCCTACAATGAGCAGTTCTTC
once TRBJ2-2 TRBV6-4 TRBD1 CASSPGQMNTGELFF TGTGCCAGCAGTCCGGGACAGATGAACACCGGGGAGCTGTTTTTT
NA TRBJ2-3 TRBV7-3 TRBD2 CASSPPTSGGAGDTQYF TGTGCCAGCAGCCCACCGACTAGCGGGGGGGCAGGTGATACGCAGTATTTT
NA TRBJ2-1 TRBV5-4 NA CASSLAQDNEQFF TGTGCCAGCAGCTTGGCCCAGGACAATGAGCAGTTCTTC
NA TRBJ2-3 TRBV5-6 TRBD2 CASSLGLAGADTQYF TGTGCCAGCAGCTTGGGGCTAGCGGGGGCAGATACGCAGTATTTT
NA TRBJ2-3 TRBV10-1 NA CASSDPPRGTQYF TGCGCCAGCAGTGACCCTCCTCGAGGGACGCAGTATTTT
NA TRBJ1-2 TRBV6-1 NA CASRGTGQIWGYTF TGTGCCAGCAGGGGCACAGGACAGATTTGGGGCTACACCTTC
NA TRBJ1-2 TRBV29-1 NA CSVGAAYGYTF TGCAGCGTTGGGGCAGCCTATGGCTACACCTTC
once TRBJ2-7 TRBV27 TRBD2 CASRTSGEREQYF TGTGCCAGCAGGACTAGCGGGGAACGCGAGCAGTACTTC
few TRBJ2-5 TRBV19 TRBD1 CASARDRYQETQYF TGTGCCAGTGCCCGGGACAGGTACCAAGAGACCCAGTACTTC
NA TRBJ1-4 TRBV6-5 NA CASSYLGAATNEKLFF TGTGCCAGCAGTTATTTGGGGGCAGCAACTAATGAAAAACTGTTTTTT
NA TRBJ1-6 TRBV27 NA CASSGGPSYNSPLHF TGTGCCAGCAGTGGGGGCCCCTCCTATAATTCACCCCTCCACTTT
NA TRBJ2-3 TRBV9 NA CASSVEAGGTDTQYF TGTGCCAGCAGCGTCGAGGCTGGAGGCACAGATACGCAGTATTTT
NA TRBJ1-2 TRBV7-2 NA CASSFGGGVDYGYTF TGTGCCAGCAGCTTCGGGGGGGGCGTTGACTATGGCTACACCTTC
NA TRBJ1-5 TRBV6-5 NA CASSPGHGEGQHF TGTGCCAGCAGTCCTGGACACGGCGAAGGCCAGCATTTT